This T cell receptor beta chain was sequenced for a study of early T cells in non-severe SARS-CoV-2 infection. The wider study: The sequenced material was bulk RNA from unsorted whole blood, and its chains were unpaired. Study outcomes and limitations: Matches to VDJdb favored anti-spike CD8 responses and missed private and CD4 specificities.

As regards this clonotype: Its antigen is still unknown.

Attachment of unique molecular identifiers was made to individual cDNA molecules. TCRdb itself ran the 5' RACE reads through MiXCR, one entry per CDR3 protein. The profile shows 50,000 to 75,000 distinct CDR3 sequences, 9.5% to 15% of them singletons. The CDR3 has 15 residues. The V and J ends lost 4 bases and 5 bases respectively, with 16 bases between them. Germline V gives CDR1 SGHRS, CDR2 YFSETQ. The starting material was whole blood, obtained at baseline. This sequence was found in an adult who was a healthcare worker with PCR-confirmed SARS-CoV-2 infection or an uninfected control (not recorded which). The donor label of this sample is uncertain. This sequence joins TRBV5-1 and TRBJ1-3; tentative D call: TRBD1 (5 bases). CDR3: CASSAGRADRNTIYF. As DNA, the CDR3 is TGCGCCAGCAGCGCAGGGAGGGCAGACCGAAACACCATATATTTT.